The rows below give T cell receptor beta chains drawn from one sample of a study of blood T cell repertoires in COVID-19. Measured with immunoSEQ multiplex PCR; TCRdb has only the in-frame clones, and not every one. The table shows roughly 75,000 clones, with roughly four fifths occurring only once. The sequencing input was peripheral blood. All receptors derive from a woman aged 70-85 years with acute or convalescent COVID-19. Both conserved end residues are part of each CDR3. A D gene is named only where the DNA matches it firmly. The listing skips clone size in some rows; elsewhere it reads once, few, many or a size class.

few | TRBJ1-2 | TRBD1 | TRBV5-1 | CASSPEGQGDYGYTF | TGCGCCAGCAGCCCGGAGGGACAGGGGGACTATGGCTACACCTTC
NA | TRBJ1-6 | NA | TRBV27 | CASSLSPSSYNSPLHF | TGTGCCAGCAGTTTATCCCCGAGCTCCTATAATTCACCCCTCCACTTT
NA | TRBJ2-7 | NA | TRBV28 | CASRDGSSYEQYF | TGTGCCAGCAGGGACGGGAGCTCCTACGAGCAGTACTTC
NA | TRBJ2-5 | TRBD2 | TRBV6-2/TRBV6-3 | CASSYNSGSWETQYF | TGTGCCAGCAGTTATAACAGCGGGAGCTGGGAGACCCAGTACTTC
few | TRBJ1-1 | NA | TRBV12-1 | CASSWDRGNTEAFF | TGTGCCAGCAGCTGGGACAGGGGCAACACTGAAGCTTTCTTT
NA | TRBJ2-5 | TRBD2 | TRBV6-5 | CASSYGGVETQYF | TGTGCCAGCAGTTACGGGGGGGTGGAGACCCAGTACTTC
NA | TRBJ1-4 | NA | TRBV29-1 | CSPPIRGLNEKLFF | TGCAGCCCCCCCATAAGAGGGCTCAATGAAAAACTGTTTTTT
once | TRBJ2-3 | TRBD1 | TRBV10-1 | CASSEGQGVPDTQYF | TGCGCCAGCAGTGAGGGGCAGGGGGTTCCAGATACGCAGTATTTT
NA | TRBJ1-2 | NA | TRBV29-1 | CSVQVGDYGYTF | TGCAGCGTTCAAGTCGGAGACTATGGCTACACCTTC
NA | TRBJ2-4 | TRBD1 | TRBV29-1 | CSVGDRENIQYF | TGCAGCGTTGGGGACAGGGAAAACATTCAGTACTTC
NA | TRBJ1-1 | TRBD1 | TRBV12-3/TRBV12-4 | CASSLTGESEAFF | TGTGCCAGCAGTTTAACAGGGGAATCTGAAGCTTTCTTT
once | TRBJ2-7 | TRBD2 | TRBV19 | CASRTSGGPYEQYF | TGTGCCAGCCGTACTAGCGGGGGGCCCTACGAGCAGTACTTC
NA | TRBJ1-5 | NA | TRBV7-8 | CASSSRDLGQPQHF | TGTGCCAGCAGCTCCAGGGATCTTGGTCAGCCCCAGCATTTT
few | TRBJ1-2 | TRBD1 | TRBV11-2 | CASSFVRGDGYTF | TGTGCCAGCAGCTTCGTCAGGGGGGACGGCTACACCTTC
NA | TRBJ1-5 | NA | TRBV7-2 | CASSPTLNQPQHF | TGTGCCAGCAGCCCCACTCTAAATCAGCCCCAGCATTTT
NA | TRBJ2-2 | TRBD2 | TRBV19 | CASSMRLAGGSDTGELFF | TGTGCCAGTAGTATGCGACTAGCGGGGGGGTCTGACACCGGGGAGCTGTTTTTT
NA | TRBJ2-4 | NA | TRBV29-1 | CSVETGRLNIQYF | TGCAGCGTCGAGACAGGTCGTCTAAACATTCAGTACTTC
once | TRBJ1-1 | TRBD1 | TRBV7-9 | CASRTTGDNTEAFF | TGTGCCAGCAGGACGACAGGGGATAACACTGAAGCTTTCTTT
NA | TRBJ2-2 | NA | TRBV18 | CASSPAEPRTGELFF | TGTGCCAGCTCACCAGCGGAGCCCCGGACCGGGGAGCTGTTTTTT
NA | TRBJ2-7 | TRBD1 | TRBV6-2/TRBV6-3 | CASSKLSDRESYF | TGTGCCAGCAGTAAACTTTCCGACAGGGAGTCGTACTTC
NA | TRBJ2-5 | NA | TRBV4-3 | CASSQGLLQETQYF | TGCGCCAGCAGCCAAGGCCTATTACAAGAGACCCAGTACTTC
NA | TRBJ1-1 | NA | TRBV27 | CASSLGGARTEAFF | TGTGCCAGCAGTTTAGGGGGGGCGCGGACTGAAGCTTTCTTT